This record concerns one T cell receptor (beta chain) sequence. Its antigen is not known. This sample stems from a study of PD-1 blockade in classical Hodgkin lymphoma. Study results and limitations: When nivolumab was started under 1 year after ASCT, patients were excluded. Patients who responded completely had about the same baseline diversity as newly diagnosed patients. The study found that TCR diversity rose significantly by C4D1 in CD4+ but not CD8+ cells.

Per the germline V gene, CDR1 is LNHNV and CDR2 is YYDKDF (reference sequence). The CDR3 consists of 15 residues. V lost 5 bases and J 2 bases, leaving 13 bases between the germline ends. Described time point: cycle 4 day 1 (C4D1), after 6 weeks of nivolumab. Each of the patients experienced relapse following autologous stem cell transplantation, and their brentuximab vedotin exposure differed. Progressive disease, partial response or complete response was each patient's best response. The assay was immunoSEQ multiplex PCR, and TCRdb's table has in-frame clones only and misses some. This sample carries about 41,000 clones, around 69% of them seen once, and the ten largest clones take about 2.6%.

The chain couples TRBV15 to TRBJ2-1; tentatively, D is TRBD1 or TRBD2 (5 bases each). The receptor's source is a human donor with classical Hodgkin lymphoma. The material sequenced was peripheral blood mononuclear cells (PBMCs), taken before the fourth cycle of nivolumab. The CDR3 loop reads CATSSLGTPYNEQFF. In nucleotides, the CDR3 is TGTGCCACCAGCTCCTTGGGGACCCCCTACAATGAGCAGTTCTTC.